Below, 12 T cell receptor beta chains from the same sample are listed, as sequenced in a study of blood T cell repertoires in COVID-19. This table comes from immunoSEQ multiplex PCR, and its TCRdb copy is limited to in-frame clones, with some not included. The sample shows around 100,000 clones, over 65% of them seen only once. Sequencing was carried out using peripheral blood. These receptors all come from a man between 65 and 80 years old with COVID-19, enrolled during active disease.

The CDR3 spells CASRPAGADTQYF. The CDR3 nucleotides read TGTGCCAGCAGGCCCGCAGGGGCCGATACGCAGTATTTT. The rearrangement links TRBV6-5 to TRBJ2-3; TRBD1 is a possible D gene (6 bases). Germline V lookup: CDR1 MNHEY, CDR2 SVGAGI. This CDR3 is built from 13 residues. V gave up 6 bases and J gave up 6 bases, with 13 bases separating them.

The chain employs TRBV3-1 (or the pseudogene TRBV3-2) and TRBJ2-3, with 7 bases that match TRBD2. The CDR3 has 15 residues. V shed 5 bases, J shed 4 bases, and the junction held 9 bases outside the gene matches. Looked up from germline, CDR1 is LGHDT and CDR2 is YNNKEL (reference sequence). CDR3 in amino acids: CASSLLGGRADTQYF. CDR3 nucleotide sequence: TGTGCCAGCAGCTTGTTGGGGGGGAGGGCAGATACGCAGTATTTT.

The chain recombines TRBV5-4 with TRBJ2-7, with 11 bases aligning to TRBD2. The V gene end was trimmed by 0 bases and the J gene end by 5 bases; junction bases not matched to a gene: 7. Germline V gene sequence: CDR1 SGHNT, CDR2 YYREEE (reference sequence). This CDR3 has 16 residues. CDR3 nucleotides: TGTGCCAGCAGCTTGGATGGTAGCGGGAGGGCCCACGAGCAGTACTTC. The encoded protein is CASSLDGSGRAHEQYF.

The chain combines TRBV28 with TRBJ1-2, with 7 bases lining up with TRBD1. The V gene end was trimmed by 1 base and the J gene end by 6 bases; junction bases not matched to a gene: 5. CDR1 is MDHEN and CDR2 is SYDVKM in the germline V gene. CDR3 size: 14 residues. CDR3 nucleotide sequence: TGTGCCAGCAGTTTATTAGACAGGGCCGATGGCTACACCTTC. It translates to CASSLLDRADGYTF.

The chain employs TRBV18 and TRBJ2-1; 7 positions agree with TRBD2. Germline-derived CDR1 and CDR2 are KGHSH and LQKENI. V was clipped by 0 bases and J by 6 bases; unmatched bases: 8. The CDR3 spans 16 residues. CDR3 sequence: CASSPPAGVPFNEQFF. Written as DNA, the CDR3 is TGTGCCAGCTCACCACCGGCGGGGGTCCCTTTCAATGAGCAGTTCTTC. The full variable domain, completed using reference TRBV18 and TRBJ2-1, is NAGVMQNPRHLVRRRGQEARLRCSPMKGHSHVYWYRQLPEEGLKFMVYLQKENIIDESGMPKERFSAEFPKEGPSILRIQQVVRGDSAAYFCASSPPAGVPFNEQFFGPGTRLTVL.

This chain connects TRBV7-3 to TRBJ2-2; D remains unclear. The CDR3 has 13 residues. V was cut by 8 bases and J by 7 bases, with 14 bases left in between. Germline CDR1 reads SGHTA; CDR2 reads FQGTGA. DNA of the CDR3: TGTGCCAGCCAATATGACTTGGACGGGGAGCTGTTTTTT. Translated, it gives CASQYDLDGELFF.

The chain has TRBV7-2 and TRBJ1-4, with TRBD1 matching over 8 bases. Germline-derived CDR1 and CDR2 are SGHTA and FQGNSA. This CDR3 is built from 14 residues. The V gene end was trimmed by 4 bases and the J gene end by 7 bases; junction bases not matched to a gene: 5. The CDR3 DNA reads as TGTGCCAGCAGCTCGCAGGGGGCGCGTGAAAAACTGTTTTTT. This sequence encodes CASSSQGAREKLFF. The full variable domain, in which reference TRBV7-2 and TRBJ1-4 provide the parts outside the CDR3, is GAGVSQSPSNKVTEKGKDVELRCDPISGHTALYWYRQSLGQGLEFLIYFQGNSAPDKSGLPSDRFSAERTGGSVSTLTIQRTQQEDSAVYLCASSSQGAREKLFFGSGTQLSVL.

The chain recombines TRBV18 with TRBJ2-5, with a possible D match to TRBD2 (5 bases). Germline CDR1 KGHSH, CDR2 LQKENI. This CDR3 has 13 amino acids. Between the trimmed V and J ends, which lost 6 bases and 5 bases, there was a span of 13 bases. This CDR3 reads CASSPGVEETQYF. The DNA of the CDR3 is TGTGCCAGCTCCCCCGGGGTCGAGGAGACCCAGTACTTC.

V and J are TRBV11-2 and TRBJ2-5, with 9 positions matching TRBD1. The germline CDR1 and CDR2 sequences are SGHAT and FQNNGV. Trimming removed 1 base from V and 5 bases from J; junction bases left unmatched: 8. This CDR3 has 16 residues. The CDR3 loop reads CASSLANRGPYETQYF. The CDR3 DNA sequence: TGTGCCAGCAGCTTAGCGAACAGGGGGCCCTATGAGACCCAGTACTTC.

This clone was counted a few times. This rearrangement joins TRBV5-1 to TRBJ2-2; D unresolved. CDR1 and CDR2 from the germline V gene are SGHRS and YFSETQ. The CDR3 totals 13 residues. Trimming cost V 2 bases and J 5 bases, with 7 bases left between them. The CDR3 loop is CASSLSQTGELFF. CDR3 nucleotides: TGCGCCAGCAGCTTATCCCAAACCGGGGAGCTGTTTTTT.

For the CDR3, the DNA is TGTGCCAGTAGAAAAGGGGGCACTTACAATGAGCAGTTCTTC. Its translation: CASRKGGTYNEQFF. The J gene is TRBJ2-1, the V gene TRBV19; 7 nucleotides agree with TRBD1. V gave up 6 bases and J gave up 4 bases; unmatched junction bases: 6. The V gene's germline CDR1 is LNHDA and CDR2 SQIVND (reference sequence). CDR3 size: 14 residues. The variable domain in full, with the rest retrieved from reference TRBV19 and TRBJ2-1, is DGGITQSPKYLFRKEGQNVTLSCEQNLNHDAMYWYRQDPGQGLRLIYYSQIVNDFQKGDIAEGYSVSREKKESFPLTVTSAQKNPTAFYLCASRKGGTYNEQFFGPGTRLTVL.

The CDR3 region has the DNA TGTGCCAGCAGCAGACACCTCGGGGGTGGCCAAGAGACCCAGTACTTC. Its protein product is CASSRHLGGGQETQYF. The rearrangement joins TRBV7-9 to TRBJ2-5; D perhaps matches TRBD2 (6 bases). There are 16 residues in the CDR3. The germline V gene has CDR1 SEHNR and CDR2 FQNEAQ (reference sequence). Trimming shortened V by 5 bases and J by 1 base, and 17 bases separated the two germline ends. Supplemented by reference TRBV7-9 and TRBJ2-5, the full variable domain reads DTGVSQNPRHKITKRGQNVTFRCDPISEHNRLYWYRQTLGQGPEFLTYFQNEAQLEKSRLLSDRFSAERPKGSFSTLEIQRTEQGDSAMYLCASSRHLGGGQETQYFGPGTRLLVL.